This T cell receptor beta chain was recovered during a study of cytomegalovirus exposure and HLA in healthy donors. Overall study results and limits: DRB1 showed the most TCR associations and HLA-C the fewest in a later analysis, as rates varied by HLA locus.

Donors were nominally healthy when sampled, though unrecorded immune exposures were likely. Researchers ran the PCR with 60 Vbeta and 13 Jbeta primers. Clones were read by immunoSEQ multiplex PCR, and TCRdb kept only the in-frame ones, dropping some. In the table there are around 71,000 clones, about 64% of which are singletons. The germline gives CDR1 SQVTM, CDR2 ANQGSEA. This CDR3 contains 14 residues. Trimming cost V 6 bases and J 0 bases, with 15 bases left between them. With respect to this clone: What it binds is unknown.

The rearrangement joins TRBV29-1 to TRBJ2-7; D may be TRBD2 (5 bases). Source material: PBMCs. The clonotype was recovered from a man aged 25-45 years in good health and CMV-seropositive. CDR3 region: CSVGRGGASYEQYF. DNA for the CDR3: TGCAGCGTGGGCCGCGGAGGCGCCTCCTACGAGCAGTACTTC.